One sample yielded the 21 T cell receptor beta chains listed below, sequenced in a study of shared clonotypes between healthy human individuals. Sequenced by immunoSEQ multiplex PCR; TCRdb stores in-frame clones only, minus some. The table has 2 million to 3 million clones, more than 85% seen once. The sequenced sample was naive CD4+ T cells from PBMCs. The subset is: CD45RA+ positively selected. The receptor source for this set is a man aged 18 to 29 in good health. Some clones in this sample may be carry-over from other donors' samples.

The chain recombines TRBV29-1 with TRBJ2-1; TRBD1 agrees at 8 bases. V was pared by 7 bases and J by 3 bases, with 11 bases of the junction left unmatched. This CDR3 is built from 15 residues. CDR1 SQVTM and CDR2 ANQGSEA come from the germline V gene. This CDR3 is CSAPGQGLLYNEQFF. The CDR3 bases are TGCAGCGCTCCCGGACAGGGCTTGCTCTACAATGAGCAGTTCTTC.

This chain uses TRBV6-1 with TRBJ2-1; D tentatively reads TRBD1 or TRBD2 (5 bases each). Germline-derived CDR1 and CDR2 are MNHNS and SASEGT. This CDR3 spans 15 amino acids. V lost 6 bases and J 0 bases, leaving 12 bases between the germline ends. The CDR3 nucleotides read TGTGCCAGCAGGGGGGTCTCGAGCTCCTACAATGAGCAGTTCTTC. Translation gives CASRGVSSSYNEQFF.

Concerning this clone itself: At one end, the junction sequence differs from germline, possibly due to a read error. The chain couples TRBV2 to TRBJ2-2; tentatively, D is TRBD1 (6 bases). The CDR3 is made up of 12 amino acids. Germline V gene lookup returns CDR1 SNHLY and CDR2 FYNNEI. The CDR3 loop is CASREDRGELFF. CDR3 DNA: TGTGCCAGCAGAGAAGACAGGGGGGAGCTGTTTTTT.

A word on this clone: Other DNA sequences in the same sample also yield this CDR3. V usage is TRBV19 and J usage is TRBJ2-7; D tentatively reads TRBD1 or TRBD2 (6 bases each). CDR1 is LNHDA, CDR2 SQIVND, per germline (reference sequence). The CDR3 extends over 14 amino acids. V was shortened by 2 bases and J by 1 base, with 9 bases between the two germline ends. This CDR3 reads CASSIRGRSYEQYF. Here the CDR3 DNA reads TGTGCCAGTAGTATACGGGGGCGGTCCTACGAGCAGTACTTC.

The rearrangement joins TRBV7-9 to TRBJ1-5; 12 positions agree with TRBD1. Germline values: CDR1 SEHNR, CDR2 FQNEAQ (reference sequence). CDR3 length: 17 amino acids. With V trimmed by 4 bases and J by 2 bases, 6 bases remained unmatched. CDR3 region: CASSSGTGGWGNQPQHF. The CDR3 nucleotides read TGTGCCAGCAGCTCCGGGACAGGGGGCTGGGGCAATCAGCCCCAGCATTTT.

This rearrangement joins TRBV7-2 to TRBJ2-1; D remains unclear. The CDR3 runs 15 residues. Germline CDR1 SGHTA, CDR2 FQGNSA. V dropped 2 bases and J dropped 0 bases, with 8 bases sitting between them. CDR3 nucleotide sequence: TGTGCCAGCAGCTTAACCTACACCTCCTACAATGAGCAGTTCTTC. Encoded protein: CASSLTYTSYNEQFF.

The chain recombines TRBV5-1 with TRBJ2-1, with D possibly being TRBD2 (6 bases). V was clipped by 4 bases and J by 1 base, with 15 bases between them. CDR1 and CDR2 (germline): SGHRS, YFSETQ. This CDR3 is 16 amino acids long. CDR3 nucleotides: TGCGCCAGCAGCGGCCTCAGGGCGGGATCCTACAATGAGCAGTTCTTC. It translates to CASSGLRAGSYNEQFF.

As concerns this clone: The sample has other DNA sequences that encode this CDR3 too. The chain recombines TRBV18 with TRBJ2-5, with no clear D. Germline loops: CDR1 KGHSH, CDR2 LQKENI. The V end lost 3 bases, the J end lost 5 bases, and 4 bases lay between the germline ends. The CDR3 loop spans 11 amino acids. CDR3 amino acids: CASSPGETQYF. The CDR3 DNA is TGTGCCAGCTCACCGGGCGAGACCCAGTACTTC. Using reference TRBV18 and TRBJ2-5 for the parts outside the CDR3, the full variable domain is NAGVMQNPRHLVRRRGQEARLRCSPMKGHSHVYWYRQLPEEGLKFMVYLQKENIIDESGMPKERFSAEFPKEGPSILRIQQVVRGDSAAYFCASSPGETQYFGPGTRLLVL.

This clone was detected once. The CDR3 region is CASSEGVRGRASEQYF. The CDR3 DNA reads as TGTGCCAGCAGTGAAGGGGTAAGGGGGAGGGCCAGCGAGCAGTACTTC. The chain combines TRBV2 with TRBJ2-7; D possibly corresponds to TRBD2 (7 bases). Germline values: CDR1 SNHLY, CDR2 FYNNEI. V gave up 1 base and J gave up 6 bases, with 19 bases separating them. This CDR3 is built from 16 residues.

The chain recombines TRBV7-3 with TRBJ2-7; tentatively, D is TRBD2 (6 bases). Germline CDR1 is SGHTA and CDR2 is FQGTGA. Deletions cut 5 bases from V and 5 bases from J, with 10 bases between. The CDR3 runs to 12 residues. CDR3 DNA: TGTGCCAGCAGCCCCCCTAGCGACGAGCAGTACTTC. The encoded protein is CASSPPSDEQYF. The full variable domain, rest sourced from reference TRBV7-3 and TRBJ2-7, is GAGVSQTPSNKVTEKGKYVELRCDPISGHTALYWYRQSLGQGPEFLIYFQGTGAADDSGLPNDRFFAVRPEGSVSTLKIQRTERGDSAVYLCASSPPSDEQYFGPGTRLTVT.

The chain couples TRBV11-2 to TRBJ1-2, with 9 positions matching TRBD1. V lost 5 bases and J lost 7; bases outside the gene matches: 8. CDR1 and CDR2 from the germline V gene are SGHAT and FQNNGV. This CDR3 region has 14 residues. CDR3 sequence: CASSGNRGPVGYTF. The CDR3 DNA sequence: TGTGCCAGCAGCGGTAACAGGGGGCCGGTTGGCTACACCTTC.

V is TRBV25-1 and J is TRBJ2-3; TRBD2 matches 9 bases. Germline V lookup: CDR1 MGHDK, CDR2 SYGVNS. V was pared by 3 bases and J by 4 bases, with 2 bases of the junction left unmatched. CDR3 length: 14 amino acids. The CDR3 protein is CASSEAGGPDTQYF. The CDR3, as DNA: TGTGCCAGCAGTGAGGCGGGAGGGCCAGATACGCAGTATTTT.

This chain links TRBV2 with TRBJ2-3; maybe TRBD1 (5 bases). The germline V and J ends were trimmed by 6 bases and 0 bases, with 13 bases remaining between them. The CDR3 has 15 residues. Germline V gene sequence: CDR1 SNHLY, CDR2 FYNNEI. The CDR3 sequence: CASSSLGASTDTQYF. DNA for the CDR3: TGTGCCAGCAGCTCCTTAGGGGCTAGCACAGATACGCAGTATTTT.

This clone was seen a handful of times. The rearrangement uses TRBV11-3 and TRBJ1-1; D unresolved. Per the germline V gene, CDR1 is SGHNT and CDR2 is YENEEA. The CDR3 has 13 residues. V was clipped by 5 bases and J by 4 bases, with 11 bases between them. Here the CDR3 DNA reads TGTGCCAGCAGCGCTCGGTGGGGCACTGAAGCTTTCTTT. It yields the protein CASSARWGTEAFF.

The V and J genes are TRBV11-3 and TRBJ2-1; TRBD2 aligns across 7 bases. Germline V lookup: CDR1 SGHNT, CDR2 YENEEA. Germline trimming cut 4 bases from V and 9 bases from J; bases unmatched to any gene: 6. The CDR3 sequence is 13 residues long. CDR3 coding DNA: TGTGCCAGCAGCTCGAGGGAGGGCAGTGAGCAGTTCTTC. Its translation: CASSSREGSEQFF.

This clone was seen once. The chain links TRBV10-3 to TRBJ2-7, with D possibly TRBD2 on 6 matching bases. The V and J ends lost 3 bases and 4 bases respectively, with 16 bases between them. The germline gives CDR1 ENHRY, CDR2 SYGVKD. The CDR3 is 15 residues long. The CDR3 DNA reads as TGTGCCATCAGTGACTTCGGGAGTAAGGTGTACGAGCAGTACTTC. It yields the protein CAISDFGSKVYEQYF.

The CDR3 reads CASTGEASGTNNEQFF. Written as DNA, the CDR3 is TGTGCCAGCACCGGAGAAGCTAGCGGGACGAACAATGAGCAGTTCTTC. The chain recombines TRBV9 with TRBJ2-1, with 9 bases aligning to TRBD2. The length of the CDR3 is 16 residues. CDR1 and CDR2 from the germline V gene are SGDLS and YYNGEE. J gave up 5 bases and V 6 bases, and 12 bases lay outside the gene matches. Complete variable domain (other parts from reference TRBV9 and TRBJ2-1): DSGVTQTPKHLITATGQRVTLRCSPRSGDLSVYWYQQSLDQGLQFLIQYYNGEERAKGNILERFSAQQFPDLHSELNLSSLELGDSALYFCASTGEASGTNNEQFFGPGTRLTVL.

V gene TRBV10-3 combines with J gene TRBJ2-5; TRBD1 is a possible D gene (5 bases). V was trimmed by 3 bases and J by 0 bases, leaving 23 bases between them. The CDR3 runs to 19 residues. The germline V gene has CDR1 ENHRY and CDR2 SYGVKD. This CDR3 reads CAISDARGATNLYQETQYF. As DNA, the CDR3 is TGTGCCATCAGTGACGCAAGGGGTGCCACAAACTTGTACCAAGAGACCCAGTACTTC.

The V and J genes are TRBV5-1 and TRBJ1-1; D not resolved. This CDR3 spans 13 amino acids. Germline V gene data show CDR1 as SGHRS and CDR2 as YFSETQ. V dropped 3 bases and J dropped 8 bases, with 14 bases sitting between them. This CDR3 reads CASSYFLGREAFF. The CDR3 DNA reads as TGCGCCAGCAGCTACTTCCTTGGGAGGGAAGCTTTCTTT.

Of note for this clone: Additional DNA sequences in this sample encode the identical CDR3. The rearrangement joins TRBV27 to TRBJ2-5; a possible D gene is TRBD2 (5 bases). Trimming cost V 5 bases and J 4 bases, with 11 bases left between them. The germline CDR1 and CDR2 sequences are MNHEY and SMNVEV (reference sequence). The CDR3 spans 13 residues. The CDR3 coding sequence is TGTGCCAGCAGTCTCCGACGGGGAGAGACCCAGTACTTC. Protein sequence: CASSLRRGETQYF.

This chain joins TRBV5-1 and TRBJ2-7; 9 bases agree with TRBD1. Unmatched junction bases numbered 6, after V lost 1 base and J lost 4 bases. Germline lookup yields CDR1 SGHRS and CDR2 YFSETQ. The CDR3 extends over 15 amino acids. CDR3 nucleotide sequence: TGCGCCAGCAGCTTGTCCGGGACAGGGAATTACGAGCAGTACTTC. This translates into CASSLSGTGNYEQYF.